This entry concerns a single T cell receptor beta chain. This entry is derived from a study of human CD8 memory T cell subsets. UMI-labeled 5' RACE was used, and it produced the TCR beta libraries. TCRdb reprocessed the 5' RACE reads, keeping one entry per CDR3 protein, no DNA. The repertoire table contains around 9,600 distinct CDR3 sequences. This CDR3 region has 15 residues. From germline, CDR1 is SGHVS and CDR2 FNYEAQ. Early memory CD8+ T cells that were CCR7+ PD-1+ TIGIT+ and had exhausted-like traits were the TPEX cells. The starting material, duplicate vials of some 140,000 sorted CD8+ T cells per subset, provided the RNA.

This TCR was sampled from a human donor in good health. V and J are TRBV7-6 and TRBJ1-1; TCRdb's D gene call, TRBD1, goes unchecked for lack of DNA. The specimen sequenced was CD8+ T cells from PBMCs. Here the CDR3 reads CASSPGQGTNTEAFF.